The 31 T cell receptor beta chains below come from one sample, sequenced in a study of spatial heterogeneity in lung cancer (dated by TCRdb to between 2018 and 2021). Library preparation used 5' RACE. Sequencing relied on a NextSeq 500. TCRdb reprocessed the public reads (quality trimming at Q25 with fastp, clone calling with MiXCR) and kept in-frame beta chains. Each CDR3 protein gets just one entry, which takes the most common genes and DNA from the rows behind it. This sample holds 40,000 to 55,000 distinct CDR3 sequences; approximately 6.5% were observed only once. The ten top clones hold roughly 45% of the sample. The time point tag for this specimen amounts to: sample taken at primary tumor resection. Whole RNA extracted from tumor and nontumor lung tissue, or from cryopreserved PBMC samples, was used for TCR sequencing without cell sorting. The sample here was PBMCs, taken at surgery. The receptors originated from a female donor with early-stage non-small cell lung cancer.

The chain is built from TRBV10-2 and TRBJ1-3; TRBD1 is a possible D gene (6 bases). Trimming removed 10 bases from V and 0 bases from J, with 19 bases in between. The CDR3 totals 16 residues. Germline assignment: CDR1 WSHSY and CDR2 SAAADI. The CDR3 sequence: CATRPGAAFSGNTIYF. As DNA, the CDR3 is TGCGCCACCCGCCCAGGGGCAGCTTTCTCTGGAAACACCATATATTTT.

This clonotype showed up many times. Here the CDR3 reads CASSLQGNIQYF. CDR3 coding DNA: TGTGCCAGCAGCTTGCAGGGGAACATTCAGTACTTC. The chain joins TRBV7-9 to TRBJ2-4; D may be TRBD1 (6 bases). CDR1 SEHNR and CDR2 FQNEAQ come from the germline V gene (reference sequence). Between the trimmed V and J ends, which lost 3 bases and 7 bases, there was a span of 7 bases. This CDR3 has 12 residues.

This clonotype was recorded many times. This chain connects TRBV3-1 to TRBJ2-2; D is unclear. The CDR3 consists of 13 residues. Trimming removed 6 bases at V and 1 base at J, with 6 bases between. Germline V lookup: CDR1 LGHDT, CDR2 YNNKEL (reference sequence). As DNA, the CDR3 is TGTGCCAGCAGTCGGGTGAACACCGGGGAGCTGTTTTTT. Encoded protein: CASSRVNTGELFF.

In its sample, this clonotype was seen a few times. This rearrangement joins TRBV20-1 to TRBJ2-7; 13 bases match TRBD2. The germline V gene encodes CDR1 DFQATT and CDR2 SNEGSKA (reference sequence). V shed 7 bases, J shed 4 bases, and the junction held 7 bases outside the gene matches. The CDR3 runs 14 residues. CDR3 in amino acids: CSVKRTSGGYEQYF. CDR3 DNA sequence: TGCAGTGTGAAACGGACTAGCGGGGGTTACGAGCAGTACTTC.

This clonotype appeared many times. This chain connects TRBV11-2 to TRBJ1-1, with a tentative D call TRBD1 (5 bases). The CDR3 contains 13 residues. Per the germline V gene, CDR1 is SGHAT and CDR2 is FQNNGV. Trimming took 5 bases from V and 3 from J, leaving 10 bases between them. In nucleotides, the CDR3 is TGTGCCAGCAGCGCAGGGAGCTACACTGAAGCTTTCTTT. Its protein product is CASSAGSYTEAFF.

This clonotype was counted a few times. CDR3 in amino acids: CASSNGRGSSYEQYF. The CDR3 DNA follows: TGCGCCAGCAGCAACGGACGGGGGAGCTCCTACGAGCAGTACTTC. The V call is TRBV5-1, the J call TRBJ2-7, with TRBD2 as a possible D gene (6 bases). The CDR3 runs 15 residues. Germline values: CDR1 SGHRS, CDR2 YFSETQ. V was shortened by 4 bases and J by 0 bases, with 14 bases between the two germline ends.

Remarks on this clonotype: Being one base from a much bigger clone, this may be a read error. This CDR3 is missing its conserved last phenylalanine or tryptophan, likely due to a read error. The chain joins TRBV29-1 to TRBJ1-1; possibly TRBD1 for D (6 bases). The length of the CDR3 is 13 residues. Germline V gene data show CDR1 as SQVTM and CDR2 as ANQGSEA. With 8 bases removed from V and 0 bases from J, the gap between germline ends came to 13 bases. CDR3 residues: CSFWTVLNTEAFL. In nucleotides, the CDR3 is TGCAGCTTCTGGACAGTCTTGAACACTGAAGCTTTCCTT.

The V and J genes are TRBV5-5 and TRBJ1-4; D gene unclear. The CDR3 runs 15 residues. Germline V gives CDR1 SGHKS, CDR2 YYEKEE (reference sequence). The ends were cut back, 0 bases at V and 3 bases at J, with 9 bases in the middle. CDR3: CASSLGRAPNEKLFF. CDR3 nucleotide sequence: TGTGCCAGCAGCTTGGGCCGGGCTCCTAATGAAAAACTGTTTTTT.

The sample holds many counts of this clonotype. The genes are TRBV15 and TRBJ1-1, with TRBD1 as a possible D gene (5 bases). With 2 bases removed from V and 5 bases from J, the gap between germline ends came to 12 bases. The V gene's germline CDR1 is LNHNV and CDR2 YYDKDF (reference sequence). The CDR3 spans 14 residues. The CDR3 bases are TGTGCCACCAGCAGACAGGGCCCCTCAACTGAAGCTTTCTTT. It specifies CATSRQGPSTEAFF.

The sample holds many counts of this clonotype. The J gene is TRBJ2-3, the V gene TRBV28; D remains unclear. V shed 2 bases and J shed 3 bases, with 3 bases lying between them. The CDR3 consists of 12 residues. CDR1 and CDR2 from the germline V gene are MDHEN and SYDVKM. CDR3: CASSLGTDTQYF. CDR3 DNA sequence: TGTGCCAGCAGTTTAGGAACAGATACGCAGTATTTT.

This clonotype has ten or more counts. The CDR3: CASSYGTGGTDTQYF. The CDR3 region has the DNA TGTGCCAGCAGTTACGGGACCGGGGGCACAGATACGCAGTATTTT. This chain links TRBV6-5 with TRBJ2-3; D tentatively fits TRBD1 or TRBD2 (5 bases each). The CDR3 length is 15 residues. With 2 bases removed from V and 1 base from J, the gap between germline ends came to 10 bases. Per germline, CDR1 MNHEY and CDR2 SVGAGI.

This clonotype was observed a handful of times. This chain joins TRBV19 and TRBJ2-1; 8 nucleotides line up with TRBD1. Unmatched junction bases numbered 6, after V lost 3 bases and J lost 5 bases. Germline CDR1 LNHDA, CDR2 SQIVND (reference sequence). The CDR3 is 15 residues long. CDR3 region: CASSMAGQGHNEQFF. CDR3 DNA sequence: TGTGCCAGTAGTATGGCCGGACAGGGCCACAATGAGCAGTTCTTC.

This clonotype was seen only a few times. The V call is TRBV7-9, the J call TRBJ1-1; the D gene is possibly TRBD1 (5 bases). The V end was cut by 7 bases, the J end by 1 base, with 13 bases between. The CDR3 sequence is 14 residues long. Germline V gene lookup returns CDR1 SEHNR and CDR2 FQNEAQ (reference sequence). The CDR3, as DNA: TGTGCCAGCAACCCGCGGGGGGGGAACACTGAAGCTTTCTTT. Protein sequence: CASNPRGGNTEAFF.

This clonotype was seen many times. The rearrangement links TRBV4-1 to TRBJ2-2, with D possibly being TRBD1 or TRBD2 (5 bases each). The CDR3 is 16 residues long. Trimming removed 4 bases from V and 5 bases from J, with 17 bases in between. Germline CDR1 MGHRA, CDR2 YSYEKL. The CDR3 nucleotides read TGCGCCAGCAGCCCACGAGGGGTCGGAGAGACCGGGGAGCTGTTTTTT. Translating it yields CASSPRGVGETGELFF.

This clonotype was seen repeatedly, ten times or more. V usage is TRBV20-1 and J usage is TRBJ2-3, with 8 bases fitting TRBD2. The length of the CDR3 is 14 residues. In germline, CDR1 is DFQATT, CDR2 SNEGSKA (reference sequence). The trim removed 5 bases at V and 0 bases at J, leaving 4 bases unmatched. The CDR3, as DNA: TGCAGTGCTGCTGGCGGGGGGAGCACAGATACGCAGTATTTT. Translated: CSAAGGGSTDTQYF.

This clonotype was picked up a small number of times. As DNA, the CDR3 is TGCAGTGCTAGAGTTGCGGGGGGGCCCACCGCCTACAATGAGCAGTTCTTC. Protein sequence: CSARVAGGPTAYNEQFF. The chain employs TRBV20-1 and TRBJ2-1, with 9 bases identical to TRBD2. There are 17 residues in the CDR3. The trim removed 1 base at V and 2 bases at J, leaving 9 bases unmatched. Germline loops: CDR1 DFQATT, CDR2 SNEGSKA (reference sequence).

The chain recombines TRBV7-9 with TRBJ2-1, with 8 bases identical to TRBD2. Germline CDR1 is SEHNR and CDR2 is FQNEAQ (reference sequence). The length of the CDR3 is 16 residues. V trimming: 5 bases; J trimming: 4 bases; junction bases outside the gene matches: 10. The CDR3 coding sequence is TGTGCCAGCAGCGCGAGAAGCGGGGGATTATACAATGAGCAGTTCTTC. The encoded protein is CASSARSGGLYNEQFF. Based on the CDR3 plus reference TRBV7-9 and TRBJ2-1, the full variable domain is DTGVSQNPRHKITKRGQNVTFRCDPISEHNRLYWYRQTLGQGPEFLTYFQNEAQLEKSRLLSDRFSAERPKGSFSTLEIQRTEQGDSAMYLCASSARSGGLYNEQFFGPGTRLTVL.

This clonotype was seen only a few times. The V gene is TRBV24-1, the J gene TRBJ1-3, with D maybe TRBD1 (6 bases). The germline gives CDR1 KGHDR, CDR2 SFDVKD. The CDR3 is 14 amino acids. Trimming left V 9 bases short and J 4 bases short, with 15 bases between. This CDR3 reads CATFRGPWGNTIYF. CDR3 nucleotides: TGTGCCACCTTCAGGGGACCGTGGGGAAACACCATATATTTT.

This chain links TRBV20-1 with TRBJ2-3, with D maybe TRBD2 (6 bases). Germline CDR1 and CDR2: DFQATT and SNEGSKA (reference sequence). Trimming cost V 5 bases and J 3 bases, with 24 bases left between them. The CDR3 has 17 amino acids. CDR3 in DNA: TGCAGTGCTTGGGTTGGGGGTGGTCTAGCGCCTACAGATACGCAGTATTTT. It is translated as CSAWVGGGLAPTDTQYF.

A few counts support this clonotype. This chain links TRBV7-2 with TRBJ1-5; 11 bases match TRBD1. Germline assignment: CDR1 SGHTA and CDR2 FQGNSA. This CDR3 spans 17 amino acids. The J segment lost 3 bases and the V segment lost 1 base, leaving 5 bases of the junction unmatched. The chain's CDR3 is CASSLVGTGGNNQPQHF. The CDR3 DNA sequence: TGTGCCAGCAGCTTAGTCGGGACAGGGGGTAACAATCAGCCCCAGCATTTT.

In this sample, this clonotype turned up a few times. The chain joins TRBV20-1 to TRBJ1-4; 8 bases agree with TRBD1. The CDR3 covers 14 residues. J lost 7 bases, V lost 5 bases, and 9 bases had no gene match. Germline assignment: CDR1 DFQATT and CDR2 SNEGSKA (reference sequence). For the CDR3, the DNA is TGCAGTGCTGCAACGGACAGGGAAGGTGAAAAACTGTTTTTT. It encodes CSAATDREGEKLFF.

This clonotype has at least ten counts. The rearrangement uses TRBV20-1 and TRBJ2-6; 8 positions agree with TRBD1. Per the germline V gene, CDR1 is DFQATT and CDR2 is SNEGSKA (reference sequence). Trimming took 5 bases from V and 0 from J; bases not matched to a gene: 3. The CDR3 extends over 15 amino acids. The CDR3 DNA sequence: TGCAGTGCTCCCGACAGGGGCTCTGGGGCCAACGTCCTGACTTTC. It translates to CSAPDRGSGANVLTF.

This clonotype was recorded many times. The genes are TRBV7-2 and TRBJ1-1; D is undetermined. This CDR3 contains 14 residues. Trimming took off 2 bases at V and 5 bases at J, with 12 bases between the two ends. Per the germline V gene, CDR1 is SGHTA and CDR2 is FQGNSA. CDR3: CASSLSFPRTEAFF. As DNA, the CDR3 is TGTGCCAGCAGCTTATCCTTCCCACGGACTGAAGCTTTCTTT.

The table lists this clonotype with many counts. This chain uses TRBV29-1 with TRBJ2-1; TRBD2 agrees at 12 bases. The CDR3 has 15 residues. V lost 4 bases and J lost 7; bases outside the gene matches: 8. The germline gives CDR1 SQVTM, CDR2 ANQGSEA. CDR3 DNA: TGCAGCGTTGCAACTCTAGCGGGGGGGCGGAATGAGCAGTTCTTC. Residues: CSVATLAGGRNEQFF.

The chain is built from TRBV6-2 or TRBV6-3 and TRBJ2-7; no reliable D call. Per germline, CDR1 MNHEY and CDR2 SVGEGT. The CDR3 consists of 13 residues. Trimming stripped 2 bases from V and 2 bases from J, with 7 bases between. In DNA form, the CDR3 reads TGTGCCAGCAGTTACGTGTCCCCCTACGAGCAGTACTTC. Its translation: CASSYVSPYEQYF.

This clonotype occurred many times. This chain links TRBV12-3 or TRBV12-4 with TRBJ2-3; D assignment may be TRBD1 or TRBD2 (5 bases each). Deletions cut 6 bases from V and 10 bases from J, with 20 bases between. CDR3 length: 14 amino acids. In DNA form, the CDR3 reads TGTGCCAGCAGGATCGGGACCCAGGGAAGTTCGCAGTATTTT. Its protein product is CASRIGTQGSSQYF.

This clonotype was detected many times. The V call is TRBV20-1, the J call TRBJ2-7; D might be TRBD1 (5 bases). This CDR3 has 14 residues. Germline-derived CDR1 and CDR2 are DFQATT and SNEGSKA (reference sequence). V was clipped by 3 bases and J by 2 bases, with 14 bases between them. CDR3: CSARRRVNTYEQYF. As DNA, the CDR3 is TGCAGTGCTAGGCGCAGGGTAAATACCTACGAGCAGTACTTC.

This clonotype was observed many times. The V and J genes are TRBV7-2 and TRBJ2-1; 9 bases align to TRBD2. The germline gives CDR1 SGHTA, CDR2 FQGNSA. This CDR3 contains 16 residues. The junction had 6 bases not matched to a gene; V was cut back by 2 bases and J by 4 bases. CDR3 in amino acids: CASSLTAGGLYNEQFF. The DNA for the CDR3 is TGTGCCAGCAGCTTAACGGCGGGGGGGTTATACAATGAGCAGTTCTTC.

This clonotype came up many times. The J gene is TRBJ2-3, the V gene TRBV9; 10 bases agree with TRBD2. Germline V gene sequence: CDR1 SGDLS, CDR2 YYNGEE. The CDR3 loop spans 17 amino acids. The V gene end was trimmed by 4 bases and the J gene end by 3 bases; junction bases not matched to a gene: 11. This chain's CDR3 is CASSSHSGGAGTDTQYF. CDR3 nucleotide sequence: TGTGCCAGCAGCTCTCACAGCGGGGGGGCCGGGACAGATACGCAGTATTTT. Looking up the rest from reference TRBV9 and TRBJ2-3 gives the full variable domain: DSGVTQTPKHLITATGQRVTLRCSPRSGDLSVYWYQQSLDQGLQFLIQYYNGEERAKGNILERFSAQQFPDLHSELNLSSLELGDSALYFCASSSHSGGAGTDTQYFGPGTRLTVL.

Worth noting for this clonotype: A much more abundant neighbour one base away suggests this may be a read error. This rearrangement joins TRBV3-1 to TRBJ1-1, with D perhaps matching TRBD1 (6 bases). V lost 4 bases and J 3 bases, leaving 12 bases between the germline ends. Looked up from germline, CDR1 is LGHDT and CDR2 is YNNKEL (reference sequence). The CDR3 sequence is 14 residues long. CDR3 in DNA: TGTGCCAGCAGCCTCCAGGGGCTGGACACTGAAGCTTTCTTT. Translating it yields CASSLQGLDTEAFF.

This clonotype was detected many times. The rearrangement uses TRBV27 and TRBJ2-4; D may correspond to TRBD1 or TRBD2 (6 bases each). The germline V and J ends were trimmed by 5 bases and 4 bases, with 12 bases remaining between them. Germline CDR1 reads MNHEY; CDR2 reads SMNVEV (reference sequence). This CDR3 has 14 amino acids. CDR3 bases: TGTGCCAGCAGTCCCGGGGGCTCAAAAAACATTCAGTACTTC. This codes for CASSPGGSKNIQYF.